The source of this TCR beta chain is a study of blood T cells in healthy people across ages. A note on this clonotype: An end of the junction does not agree with germline; a read error may underlie this.

A second roughly 6 to 12 cycle PCR used barcoded and J-beta primers. Each sample provided no less than 2.5 million CDR3-containing paired-end reads. TCRdb fed the 5' RACE reads into MiXCR, producing one record per CDR3 protein. This table has about 1.5 million distinct CDR3 sequences, roughly 43% appearing once. This clonotype originated in a young woman in good health. Material for sequencing was blood.

The DNA for the CDR3 is TGTGCTAGCAGCTTCCGGACTAGCGTTAAAGAGACCCAGTACTTC. It is translated as CASSFRTSVKETQYF. This sequence joins TRBV7-7 and TRBJ2-5, with TRBD2 matching 9 bases. Germline CDR1 reads SSHAT; CDR2 reads FNYEAQ (reference sequence). CDR3 length: 15 amino acids.